The next 23 T cell receptor beta chains were all read from a single sample in a study of blood T cells in healthy people across ages. A second PCR, run for about 6 to 11 cycles, used a sample-barcoded 5' primer plus a J-beta primer mix. TCRdb reprocessed the 5' RACE reads with MiXCR, giving one entry per CDR3 protein. The sample yields 1.2 million to 1.5 million distinct CDR3 sequences, around 39% seen once. Input material: blood. The source of these receptors is a woman in her late teens or twenties in good health.

This clonotype was observed a few times. The chain links TRBV20-1 to TRBJ2-3, with a possible D match to TRBD2 (5 bases). Trimming stripped 6 bases from V and 4 bases from J, with 14 bases between. The germline V gene has CDR1 DFQATT and CDR2 SNEGSKA (reference sequence). The CDR3 has 13 residues. This CDR3 reads CSARPPGSDTQYF. The CDR3, as DNA: TGCAGTGCCAGACCGCCGGGGTCAGATACGCAGTATTTT.

This sequence joins TRBV4-1 and TRBJ1-3; TRBD1 matches 7 bases. V shed 2 bases, J shed 0 bases, and the junction held 4 bases outside the gene matches. Germline CDR1 MGHRA, CDR2 YSYEKL. CDR3 length: 16 residues. The CDR3 DNA sequence: TGCGCCAGCAGCCAACTGGGACAGAACTCTGGAAACACCATATATTTT. Amino acids: CASSQLGQNSGNTIYF.

To note about this clonotype: Just one base apart from a much larger clone, this may be a read error. The chain joins TRBV4-1 to TRBJ2-3; D is ambiguous. The V end was cut by 5 bases, the J end by 4 bases, with 13 bases between. CDR1 and CDR2 (germline): MGHRA, YSYEKL. CDR3 length: 14 amino acids. The CDR3 region is CASSSVYVADTQYF. CDR3 coding DNA: TGCGCCAGCAGCTCCGTTTACGTGGCAGATACGCAGTATTTT.

This clonotype was found a few times. Its ends do not fully match the called genes, so a read error is possible. J is TRBJ1-1 and V is TRBV6-1, with D tentatively TRBD1 (5 bases). The CDR3 runs 11 residues. Per the germline V gene, CDR1 is MNHNS and CDR2 is SASEGT. The CDR3, as DNA: TGTGCCAGCAGGTCCGGGACTGAGGCTTTCTTT. Protein sequence: CASRSGTEAFF.

This chain joins TRBV3-1 and TRBJ2-4, with 10 nucleotides matching TRBD2. In germline, CDR1 is LGHDT, CDR2 YNNKEL (reference sequence). This CDR3 has 17 amino acids. The trim removed 1 base at V and 3 bases at J, leaving 6 bases unmatched. The CDR3 spells CASSQGSGGTLKNIQYF. CDR3 bases: TGTGCCAGCAGCCAAGGTAGCGGGGGGACTCTCAAAAACATTCAGTACTTC. Variable domain in full (rest from reference TRBV3-1 and TRBJ2-4): DTAVSQTPKYLVTQMGNDKSIKCEQNLGHDTMYWYKQDSKKFLKIMFSYNNKELIINETVPNRFSPKSPDKAHLNLHINSLELGDSAVYFCASSQGSGGTLKNIQYFGAGTRLSVL.

J is TRBJ1-2 and V is TRBV7-2; 7 nucleotides match TRBD1. The CDR3 covers 16 residues. The germline V gene has CDR1 SGHTA and CDR2 FQGNSA. V was pared by 4 bases and J by 2 bases, with 10 bases of the junction left unmatched. The CDR3, as DNA: TGTGCCAGCAGCTCTCCGGGGTTGACAGGGAACTATGGCTACACCTTC. It codes for CASSSPGLTGNYGYTF.

This clonotype was picked up one time. This chain uses TRBV4-1 with TRBJ2-1; D is perhaps TRBD2 (5 bases). Germline V gene sequence: CDR1 MGHRA, CDR2 YSYEKL. Trimming removed 5 bases from V and 2 bases from J, with 13 bases in between. CDR3 length: 15 residues. Here the CDR3 DNA reads TGCGCCAGCAGCATACCAGCGGTTACCTACAATGAGCAGTTCTTC. Translation: CASSIPAVTYNEQFF.

This clonotype was seen only a few times. The genes are TRBV9 and TRBJ2-7; D is unresolved. Germline V gene sequence: CDR1 SGDLS, CDR2 YYNGEE. The V and J ends lost 4 bases and 2 bases respectively, with 22 bases between them. The CDR3 length is 17 residues. The CDR3 here is CASSSPLVGDGTYEQYF. As DNA, the CDR3 is TGTGCCAGCAGCTCCCCCTTGGTCGGAGATGGAACCTACGAGCAGTACTTC.

This clonotype has more than one count but fewer than ten. The chain has TRBV14 and TRBJ2-1, with 13 bases aligning to TRBD2. This CDR3 contains 18 residues. Germline V gene lookup returns CDR1 SGHDN and CDR2 FVKESK. Germline trimming cut 4 bases from V and 9 bases from J; bases unmatched to any gene: 15. CDR3 protein: CASSLRTSGSERKAEQFF. The CDR3 DNA sequence: TGTGCCAGCAGCCTTCGGACTAGCGGGAGTGAGAGGAAGGCTGAGCAGTTCTTC.

The chain has TRBV10-3 and TRBJ2-7; 7 bases agree with TRBD1. The V gene's germline CDR1 is ENHRY and CDR2 SYGVKD. The J segment lost 0 bases and the V segment lost 0 bases, leaving 2 bases of the junction unmatched. The CDR3 sequence is 15 residues long. The chain's CDR3 is CAISESGDSSYEQYF. The CDR3 bases are TGTGCCATCAGTGAGTCCGGGGACAGCTCCTACGAGCAGTACTTC.

This clonotype was counted between two and nine times. The chain recombines TRBV20-1 with TRBJ2-5; 8 bases are a match to TRBD2. The CDR3 is 14 amino acids. Germline V gene sequence: CDR1 DFQATT, CDR2 SNEGSKA (reference sequence). The J segment lost 5 bases and the V segment lost 2 bases, leaving 7 bases of the junction unmatched. CDR3 DNA sequence: TGCAGTGCTAGACCCGGGACTAGAGAGGAGACCCAGTACTTC. It encodes CSARPGTREETQYF.

V and J are TRBV7-2 and TRBJ1-5, with TRBD1 matching over 8 bases. The germline gives CDR1 SGHTA, CDR2 FQGNSA. The CDR3 has 16 residues. V lost 5 bases and J lost 0; bases outside the gene matches: 6. The CDR3 DNA sequence: TGTGCCAGCAGCCAGGGACAGGCCTTTAGCAATCAGCCCCAGCATTTT. This gives the protein CASSQGQAFSNQPQHF.

The sample holds many counts of this clonotype. This chain joins TRBV20-1 and TRBJ1-4; D gene uncertain. This CDR3 comprises 15 residues. Per germline, CDR1 DFQATT and CDR2 SNEGSKA (reference sequence). The V and J ends lost 1 base and 13 bases respectively, with 22 bases between them. The CDR3 protein is CSARGAEEIQSTLFF. Written as DNA, the CDR3 is TGCAGTGCTAGAGGGGCCGAAGAGATCCAAAGTACACTGTTTTTT.

This chain connects TRBV4-1 to TRBJ1-6; D possibly corresponds to TRBD1 (6 bases). V lost 4 bases to trimming and J lost 7 bases, with 8 bases between them. Germline assignment: CDR1 MGHRA and CDR2 YSYEKL. There are 13 residues in the CDR3. CDR3 sequence: CASSLGTNSPLHF. CDR3 nucleotides: TGCGCCAGCAGCCTCGGGACAAATTCACCCCTCCACTTT.

The V gene is TRBV20-1, the J gene TRBJ2-1; 7 bases are shared with TRBD2. The V and J ends lost 6 bases and 2 bases, in that order; junction bases with no gene match: 16. The CDR3 is 17 amino acids. Per germline, CDR1 DFQATT and CDR2 SNEGSKA (reference sequence). This chain's CDR3 is CSAILRRPAGTYNEQFF. The CDR3 nucleotides are TGCAGTGCAATACTTCGACGACCAGCGGGGACCTACAATGAGCAGTTCTTC.

This clonotype was counted only a few times. The chain links TRBV10-3 to TRBJ2-4, with D hard to call. CDR1 is ENHRY and CDR2 is SYGVKD in the germline V gene. V lost 0 bases to trimming and J lost 0 bases, with 12 bases between them. This CDR3 contains 17 residues. This CDR3 is CAISESSSFLAKNIQYF. CDR3 coding DNA: TGTGCCATCAGTGAGTCGTCCTCGTTCCTAGCCAAAAACATTCAGTACTTC.

The chain uses TRBV6-5 and TRBJ2-1, with D possibly matching TRBD2 (5 bases). V lost 0 bases and J lost 13, with 22 bases in between. The CDR3 contains 16 residues. Germline CDR1 and CDR2: MNHEY and SVGAGI. The CDR3 is CASSYSGRVPQETQFF. The CDR3, as DNA: TGTGCCAGCAGTTACTCTGGGCGGGTTCCTCAAGAGACCCAGTTCTTC.

The rearrangement uses TRBV20-1 and TRBJ1-4; 9 bases align to TRBD1. J lost 7 bases, V lost 1 base, and 13 bases had no gene match. The CDR3 loop spans 17 amino acids. Per germline, CDR1 DFQATT and CDR2 SNEGSKA (reference sequence). CDR3 coding DNA: TGCAGTGCTAGAGGCCTCCCCGGACAGGGGAGGTCTGAAAAACTGTTTTTT. This encodes CSARGLPGQGRSEKLFF.

The CDR3 sequence is CSANLPQARQETQYF. Written as DNA, the CDR3 is TGCAGTGCTAACCTCCCCCAAGCGCGCCAAGAGACCCAGTACTTC. The V and J genes are TRBV20-1 and TRBJ2-5; D unclear. The CDR3 spans 15 residues. The V gene lost 4 bases and the J gene lost 1 base, with 16 bases spanning the gap. Germline V CDR1 and CDR2: DFQATT, SNEGSKA (reference sequence).

Only a few counts were recorded for this clonotype. The genes are TRBV7-9 and TRBJ2-4, with TRBD2 as a possible D gene (6 bases). The V gene's germline CDR1 is SEHNR and CDR2 FQNEAQ (reference sequence). CDR3 length equals 17 residues. V was pared by 4 bases and J by 1 base, with 17 bases between. This chain's CDR3 is CASSWGETTLAKNIQYF. The CDR3 region has the DNA TGTGCCAGCAGCTGGGGGGAGACTACGTTGGCCAAAAACATTCAGTACTTC. Complete variable domain (other parts from reference TRBV7-9 and TRBJ2-4): DTGVSQNPRHKITKRGQNVTFRCDPISEHNRLYWYRQTLGQGPEFLTYFQNEAQLEKSRLLSDRFSAERPKGSFSTLEIQRTEQGDSAMYLCASSWGETTLAKNIQYFGAGTRLSVL.

The genes are TRBV7-9 and TRBJ2-7, with D maybe TRBD1 (6 bases). This CDR3 spans 15 amino acids. Trimming removed 4 bases from V and 2 bases from J, with 15 bases in between. Per the germline V gene, CDR1 is SEHNR and CDR2 is FQNEAQ (reference sequence). CDR3: CASSSEQGNPYEQYF. CDR3 coding DNA: TGTGCCAGCAGCTCGGAACAGGGAAACCCCTACGAGCAGTACTTC.

This clonotype was observed a few times. V is TRBV7-2 and J is TRBJ2-3, with TRBD2 identical over 11 bases. V was pared by 5 bases and J by 5 bases, with 3 bases of the junction left unmatched. Germline loops: CDR1 SGHTA, CDR2 FQGNSA. The CDR3 has 14 residues. The CDR3 DNA follows: TGTGCCAGCAGCGGCGGGACTAGCGGAGATACGCAGTATTTT. Translation: CASSGGTSGDTQYF.

This sequence joins TRBV7-2 and TRBJ2-7; 9 nucleotides match TRBD2. The CDR3 extends over 15 amino acids. Per the germline V gene, CDR1 is SGHTA and CDR2 is FQGNSA. V shed 2 bases, J shed 2 bases, and the junction held 4 bases outside the gene matches. The DNA for the CDR3 is TGTGCCAGCAGCTTAACCCTAGCGGGGACCTACGAGCAGTACTTC. Its translation: CASSLTLAGTYEQYF.